This T cell receptor beta chain was documented in a study of cytomegalovirus exposure and HLA in healthy donors. Broader study findings: Reports showed the classifier diagnosing cytomegalovirus status with high specificity and sensitivity. The later analysis indicated that the majority of CMV-associated TCR beta chains appeared HLA-restricted.

It was with 60 Vbeta and 13 Jbeta primers that the PCR ran. The authors' processing: Unique TCR beta chains numbered around 80 million in a later analysis, with roughly 9.9 million shared. Sequencing used immunoSEQ multiplex PCR; TCRdb keeps in-frame clones, though not all of them. The V and J calls and the clone size are those of that table, but D and trimming were determined from the DNA. The table lists about 94,000 clones, 81% of them singletons, with about a tenth in the top ten. Per the germline V gene, CDR1 is SGHRS and CDR2 is YFSETQ. Between the trimmed V and J ends, which lost 0 bases and 1 base, there was a span of 10 bases. CDR3 length: 15 residues. Participants comprised healthy donors of bone marrow. In the case of this clone: Its antigen is undetermined.

V usage is TRBV5-1 and J usage is TRBJ1-1; a possible D gene is TRBD1 (5 bases). The clonotype was recovered from a human donor in good health. The specimen sequenced was PBMCs. The CDR3 sequence is CASSLDGGGNTEAFF. CDR3 sequence (DNA): TGCGCCAGCAGCTTGGATGGGGGAGGGAACACTGAAGCTTTCTTT.